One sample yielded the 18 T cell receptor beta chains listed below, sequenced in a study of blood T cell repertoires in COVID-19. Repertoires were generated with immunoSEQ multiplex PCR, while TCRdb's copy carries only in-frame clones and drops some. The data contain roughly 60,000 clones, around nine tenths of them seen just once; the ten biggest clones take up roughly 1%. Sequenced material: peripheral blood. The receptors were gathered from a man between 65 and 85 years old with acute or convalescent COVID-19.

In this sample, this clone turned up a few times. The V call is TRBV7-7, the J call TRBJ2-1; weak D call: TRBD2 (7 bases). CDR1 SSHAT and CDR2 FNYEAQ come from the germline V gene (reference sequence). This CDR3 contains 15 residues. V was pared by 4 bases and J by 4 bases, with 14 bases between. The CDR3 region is CASSSGRGKYNEQFF. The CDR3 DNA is TGTGCCAGCAGCTCAGGGAGGGGGAAATACAATGAGCAGTTCTTC.

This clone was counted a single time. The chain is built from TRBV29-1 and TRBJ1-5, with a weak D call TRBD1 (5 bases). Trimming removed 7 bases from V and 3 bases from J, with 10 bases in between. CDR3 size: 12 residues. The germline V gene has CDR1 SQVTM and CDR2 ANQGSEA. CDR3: CSAGTPNQPQHF. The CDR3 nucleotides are TGCAGCGCCGGGACTCCCAATCAGCCCCAGCATTTT.

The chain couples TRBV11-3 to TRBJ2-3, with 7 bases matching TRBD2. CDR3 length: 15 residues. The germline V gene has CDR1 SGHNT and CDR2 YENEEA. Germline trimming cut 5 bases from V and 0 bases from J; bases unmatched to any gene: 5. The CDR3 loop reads CASSPGRGSTDTQYF. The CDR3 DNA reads TGTGCCAGCAGCCCGGGGCGGGGGAGCACAGATACGCAGTATTTT.

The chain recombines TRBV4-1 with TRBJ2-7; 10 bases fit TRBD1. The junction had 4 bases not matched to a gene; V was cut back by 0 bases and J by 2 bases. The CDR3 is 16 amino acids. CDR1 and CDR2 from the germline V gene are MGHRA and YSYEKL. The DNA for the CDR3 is TGCGCCAGCAGCCAAGATCCCGGGACAGGGGCCTACGAGCAGTACTTC. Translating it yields CASSQDPGTGAYEQYF.

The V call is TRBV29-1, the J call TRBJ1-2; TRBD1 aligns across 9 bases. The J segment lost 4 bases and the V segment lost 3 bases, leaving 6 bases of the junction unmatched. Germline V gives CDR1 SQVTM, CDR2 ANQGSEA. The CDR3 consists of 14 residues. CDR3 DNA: TGCAGCGTTGAGGACAGGGGTTCCCCCTATGGCTACACCTTC. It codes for CSVEDRGSPYGYTF.

The CDR3 nucleotides read TGTGCCAGCAGCTCCACTAGCACAGATACGCAGTATTTT. It translates to CASSSTSTDTQYF. The gene calls are TRBV11-3 and TRBJ2-3; D ambiguous. CDR1 SGHNT and CDR2 YENEEA come from the germline V gene. The CDR3 length is 13 residues. Trimming left V 4 bases short and J 0 bases short, with 5 bases between.

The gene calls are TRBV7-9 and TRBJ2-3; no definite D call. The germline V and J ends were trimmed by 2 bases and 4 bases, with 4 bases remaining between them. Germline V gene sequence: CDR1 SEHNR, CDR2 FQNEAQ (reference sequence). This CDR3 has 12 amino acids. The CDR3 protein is CASSLSADTQYF. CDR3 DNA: TGTGCCAGCAGCTTATCAGCAGATACGCAGTATTTT. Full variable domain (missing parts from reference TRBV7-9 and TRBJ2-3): DTGVSQNPRHKITKRGQNVTFRCDPISEHNRLYWYRQTLGQGPEFLTYFQNEAQLEKSRLLSDRFSAERPKGSFSTLEIQRTEQGDSAMYLCASSLSADTQYFGPGTRLTVL.

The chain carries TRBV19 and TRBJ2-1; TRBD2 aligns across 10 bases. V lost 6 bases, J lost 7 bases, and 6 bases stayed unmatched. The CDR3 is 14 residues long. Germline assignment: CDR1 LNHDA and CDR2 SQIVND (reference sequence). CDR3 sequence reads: CASRRLAGVNEQFF. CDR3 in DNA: TGTGCCAGTAGGCGGCTAGCGGGAGTGAATGAGCAGTTCTTC. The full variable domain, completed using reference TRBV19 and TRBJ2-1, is DGGITQSPKYLFRKEGQNVTLSCEQNLNHDAMYWYRQDPGQGLRLIYYSQIVNDFQKGDIAEGYSVSREKKESFPLTVTSAQKNPTAFYLCASRRLAGVNEQFFGPGTRLTVL.

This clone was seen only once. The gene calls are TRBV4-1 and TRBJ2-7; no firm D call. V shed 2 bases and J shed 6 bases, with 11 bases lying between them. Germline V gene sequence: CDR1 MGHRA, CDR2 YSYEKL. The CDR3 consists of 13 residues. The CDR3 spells CASSQKEGGEQYF. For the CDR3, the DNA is TGCGCCAGCAGCCAAAAGGAAGGCGGCGAGCAGTACTTC.

CDR3 protein: CASRTDPTNEKLFF. As DNA, the CDR3 is TGTGCCAGTCGGACAGACCCAACTAATGAAAAACTGTTTTTT. This chain links TRBV19 with TRBJ1-4; tentative D call: TRBD1 (6 bases). CDR3 length: 14 residues. Trimming took 8 bases from V and 0 from J, leaving 10 bases between them. Germline V gene sequence: CDR1 LNHDA, CDR2 SQIVND (reference sequence).

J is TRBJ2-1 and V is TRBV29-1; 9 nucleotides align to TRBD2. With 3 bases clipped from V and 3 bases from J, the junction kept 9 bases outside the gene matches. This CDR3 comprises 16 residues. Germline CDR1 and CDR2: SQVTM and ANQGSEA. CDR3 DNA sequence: TGCAGCGTTGACGGAGGGCATAGCGGGAGCTACAATGAGCAGTTCTTC. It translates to CSVDGGHSGSYNEQFF.

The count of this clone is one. The CDR3 loop is CSVDTQGALGGYTF. The DNA of the CDR3 is TGCAGCGTGGACACCCAGGGGGCGTTAGGAGGCTACACCTTC. V and J are TRBV29-1 and TRBJ1-2; the match to TRBD1 covers 8 bases. The CDR3 extends over 14 amino acids. CDR1 is SQVTM, CDR2 ANQGSEA, per germline. J was trimmed by 8 bases and V by 6 bases; bases with no gene match: 14. Full variable domain (remainder filled in from reference TRBV29-1 and TRBJ1-2): SAVISQKPSRDICQRGTSLTIQCQVDSQVTMMFWYRQQPGQSLTLIATANQGSEATYESGFVIDKFPISRPNLTFSTLTVSNMSPEDSSIYLCSVDTQGALGGYTFGSGTRLTVV.

The CDR3 reads CATSDAGTSGRRETQYF. CDR3 nucleotide sequence: TGTGCCACCAGTGATGCCGGGACTAGCGGGAGACGAGAGACCCAGTACTTC. The genes are TRBV24-1 and TRBJ2-5, with 14 bases lining up with TRBD2. The length of the CDR3 is 17 residues. Germline V gene data show CDR1 as KGHDR and CDR2 as SFDVKD. With 3 bases clipped from V and 4 bases from J, the junction kept 6 bases outside the gene matches.

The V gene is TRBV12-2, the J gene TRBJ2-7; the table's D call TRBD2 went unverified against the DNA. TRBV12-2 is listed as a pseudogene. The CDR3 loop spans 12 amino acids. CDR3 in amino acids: CASRPPSGEQYF. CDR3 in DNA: TGTGCAAGTCGCCCCCCGTCCGGCGAGCAGTACTTC.

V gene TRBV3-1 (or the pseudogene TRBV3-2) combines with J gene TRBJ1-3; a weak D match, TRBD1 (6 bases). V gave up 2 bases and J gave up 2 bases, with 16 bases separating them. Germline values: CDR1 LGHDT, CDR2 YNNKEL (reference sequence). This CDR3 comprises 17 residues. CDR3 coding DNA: TGTGCCAGCAGCCAATTTAGGGGGACACAGCCTGGAAACACCATATATTTT. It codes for CASSQFRGTQPGNTIYF.

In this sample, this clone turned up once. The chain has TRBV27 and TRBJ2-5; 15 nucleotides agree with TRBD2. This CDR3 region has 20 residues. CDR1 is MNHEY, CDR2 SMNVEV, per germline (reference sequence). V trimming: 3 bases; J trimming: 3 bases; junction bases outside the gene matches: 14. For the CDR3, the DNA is TGTGCCAGCAGTTTGGCGAGGACTAGCGGGGGGGCCTCCGGCAAAGAGACCCAGTACTTC. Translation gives CASSLARTSGGASGKETQYF.

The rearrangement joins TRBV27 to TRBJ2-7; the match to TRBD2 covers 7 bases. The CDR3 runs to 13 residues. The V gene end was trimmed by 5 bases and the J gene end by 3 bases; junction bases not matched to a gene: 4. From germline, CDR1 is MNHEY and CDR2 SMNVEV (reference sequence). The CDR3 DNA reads TGTGCCAGCAGTGCTAGCGGAAGCTACGAGCAGTACTTC. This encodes CASSASGSYEQYF.

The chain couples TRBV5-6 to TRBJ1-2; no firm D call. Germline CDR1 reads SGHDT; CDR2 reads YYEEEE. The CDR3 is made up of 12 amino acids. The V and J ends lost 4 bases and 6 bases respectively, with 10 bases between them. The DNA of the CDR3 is TGTGCCAGCAGCCCCGGGATTGATGGCTACACCTTC. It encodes CASSPGIDGYTF. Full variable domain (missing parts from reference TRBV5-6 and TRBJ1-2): DAGVTQSPTHLIKTRGQQVTLRCSPKSGHDTVSWYQQALGQGPQFIFQYYEEEERQRGNFPDRFSGHQFPNYSSELNVNALLLGDSALYLCASSPGIDGYTFGSGTRLTVV.